The 14 T cell receptor beta chains presented below share a single source sample, sequenced in a study of cytotoxic CD8 clonotypes in ibrutinib-treated CLL. The protocol was immunoSEQ multiplex PCR, while the TCRdb copy is restricted to in-frame clones and leaves out a portion. The table lists more than 200,000 clones, around three quarters of them singletons. Source: PBMCs, taken after 24 months of ibrutinib treatment. The receptors come from a human donor with chronic lymphocytic leukemia.

The chain couples TRBV28 to TRBJ1-1, with unresolved D. CDR3 length: 15 residues. CDR1 is MDHEN, CDR2 SYDVKM, per germline. V was trimmed by 4 bases and J by 0 bases, leaving 12 bases between them. The CDR3 DNA is TGTGCCAGCAGTTCCCCGGGATTAGTGAACACTGAAGCTTTCTTT. The encoded protein is CASSSPGLVNTEAFF. Together with reference TRBV28 and TRBJ1-1, the CDR3 gives the full variable domain: DVKVTQSSRYLVKRTGEKVFLECVQDMDHENMFWYRQDPGLGLRLIYFSYDVKMKEKGDIPEGYSVSREKKERFSLILESASTNQTSMYLCASSSPGLVNTEAFFGQGTRLTVV.

The CDR3 loop reads CASSLPYTPRGVVSYEQYF. The CDR3 DNA follows: TGTGCCAGCAGTTTACCATACACTCCCAGGGGGGTTGTCTCCTACGAGCAGTACTTC. This rearrangement joins TRBV28 to TRBJ2-7; perhaps TRBD1 as D (7 bases). The CDR3 consists of 19 residues. The V gene lost 2 bases and the J gene lost 0 bases, with 23 bases spanning the gap. CDR1 and CDR2 (germline): MDHEN, SYDVKM.

The genes are TRBV27 and TRBJ2-5; 8 positions agree with TRBD1. This CDR3 has 14 amino acids. Germline loops: CDR1 MNHEY, CDR2 SMNVEV (reference sequence). The junction had 15 bases not matched to a gene; V was cut back by 4 bases and J by 14 bases. The CDR3 bases are TGTGCCAGCAGTTCCCCCGACAGGGGACGGTACTTTTACTTC. As protein: CASSSPDRGRYFYF.

With respect to this clone: The junction differs from germline at one of its ends, possibly a read error. The gene calls are TRBV30 and TRBJ2-3, with D perhaps given as TRBD1 or TRBD2 (5 bases each). CDR1 and CDR2 from the germline V gene are GTSNPN and SVGIG (reference sequence). The CDR3 runs 13 residues. The CDR3 region has the DNA TGTGCCTGGAGTGCAACTACCGAACTGGGACCCGATTTT. Protein product: CAWSATTELGPDF. The variable domain in full, completed from reference TRBV30 and TRBJ2-3, reads SQTIHQWPATLVQPVGSPLSLECTVEGTSNPNLYWYRQAAGRGLQLLFYSVGIGQISSEVPQNLSASRPQDRQFILSSKKLLLSDSGFYLCAWSATTELGPDFGPGTRLTVL.

The V and J genes are TRBV7-2 and TRBJ2-3; D unresolved. In germline, CDR1 is SGHTA, CDR2 FQGNSA. The CDR3 runs to 10 residues. V lost 5 bases to trimming and J lost 9 bases, with 6 bases between them. CDR3 in amino acids: CASSLGTQYF. CDR3 nucleotides: TGTGCCAGCAGCCTCGGCACGCAGTATTTT.

The V call is TRBV28, the J call TRBJ2-7; D uncertain. Germline V lookup: CDR1 MDHEN, CDR2 SYDVKM. The ends were cut back, 8 bases at V and 5 bases at J, with 10 bases in the middle. The CDR3 covers 11 residues. The CDR3 nucleotides are TGTGCCAGCCGAACCCTAGACGAGCAGTACTTC. Amino acids: CASRTLDEQYF.

A word on this clone: Germline is not matched at one junction end, which may reflect a read error. The genes are TRBV27 and TRBJ2-7; no definite D call. This CDR3 comprises 14 residues. Germline V CDR1 and CDR2: MNHEY, SMNVEV (reference sequence). DNA for the CDR3: TGTGCCAGCGGTTTTAGCAGCCTCTCCTACGAGCAGTACTTC. It specifies CASGFSSLSYEQYF.

The count of this clone is one. This chain links TRBV9 with TRBJ2-3; unclear D gene. Germline CDR1 is SGDLS and CDR2 is YYNGEE. This CDR3 region has 12 residues. The V and J ends lost 0 bases and 4 bases respectively, with 3 bases between them. CDR3 bases: TGTGCCAGCAGCGTAGGGGCAGATACGCAGTATTTT. Its protein product is CASSVGADTQYF.

This clone was recorded only once. V gene TRBV20-1 combines with J gene TRBJ1-1; no clear D. Germline-derived CDR1 and CDR2 are DFQATT and SNEGSKA (reference sequence). V lost 7 bases and J lost 1, with 7 bases in between. This CDR3 region has 11 residues. The CDR3 DNA reads as TGCAGTGTAAGTGGGAACACTGAAGCTTTCTTT. The encoded protein is CSVSGNTEAFF.

This chain connects TRBV5-1 to TRBJ1-2; D unclear. The length of the CDR3 is 13 residues. V was pared by 0 bases and J by 1 base, with 4 bases between. Germline lookup yields CDR1 SGHRS and CDR2 YFSETQ. DNA of the CDR3: TGCGCCAGCAGCTTGGACAGTAACTATGGCTACACCTTC. Encoded protein: CASSLDSNYGYTF.

The chain links TRBV7-2 to TRBJ2-3; no definite D call. V dropped 5 bases and J dropped 0 bases, with 12 bases sitting between them. CDR3 size: 15 residues. Germline values: CDR1 SGHTA, CDR2 FQGNSA. In DNA form, the CDR3 reads TGTGCCAGCAGCGCAACGATAAGTAGCACAGATACGCAGTATTTT. Residues: CASSATISSTDTQYF.

This chain uses TRBV19 with TRBJ1-1; no firm D call. Germline V gives CDR1 LNHDA, CDR2 SQIVND (reference sequence). The CDR3 loop spans 12 amino acids. V gave up 5 bases and J gave up 11 bases, with 15 bases separating them. The DNA of the CDR3 is TGTGCCAGTAGTGATCCCGCTTTTGCTGCTTTCTTT. Amino acid sequence: CASSDPAFAAFF.

The chain is built from TRBV29-1 and TRBJ1-1; no clear D gene. CDR3 length equals 14 residues. Per the germline V gene, CDR1 is SQVTM and CDR2 is ANQGSEA. V was trimmed by 4 bases and J by 1 base, leaving 13 bases between them. The CDR3 nucleotides are TGCAGCGTTGTGAAATTGGCGGGGAACACTGAAGCTTTCTTT. Protein: CSVVKLAGNTEAFF.

The chain carries TRBV27 and TRBJ2-2; the D is unclear. Germline lookup yields CDR1 MNHEY and CDR2 SMNVEV (reference sequence). Trimming cost V 2 bases and J 7 bases, with 2 bases left between them. The CDR3 contains 11 residues. CDR3 protein: CASSLSGELFF. CDR3 bases: TGTGCCAGCAGTTTAAGCGGGGAGCTGTTTTTT.